This T cell receptor beta chain was sequenced during a study of OX40 agonist ivuxolimab in advanced cancers. About the research overall: The drug used for patients, ivuxolimab, was an agonistic anti-OX40 (CD134) antibody.

This CDR3 contains 17 residues. Trimming at V came to 8 bases and at J to 0 bases, leaving 12 bases not matched to a gene. The germline V gene has CDR1 LNHDA and CDR2 SQIVND (reference sequence). Method: immunoSEQ multiplex PCR; TCRdb's copy keeps in-frame clones and lacks some. The sample gives approximately 50,000 clones, more than 75% of which show up once; roughly an eighth is in the top ten. The chain uses TRBV19 and TRBJ2-2; 7 positions agree with TRBD2. The origin of this receptor is an adult with an advanced solid tumor such as melanoma, head and neck, liver or kidney cancer. Source: CD4+ or CD8+ T cells sorted from blood, taken in a trial of the OX40 agonist ivuxolimab. CDR3 protein: CASRQGAGPANTGELFF. CDR3 bases: TGTGCCAGTCGCCAAGGAGCGGGACCGGCGAACACCGGGGAGCTGTTTTTT.